This record looks at one TCR beta chain sequence and its context. Its antigen is unknown. This may arise from a read error, as a much more abundant clone is one base away. Germline V CDR1 and CDR2: SGHAT, FQNNGV. The CDR3 has 15 amino acids. V was cut by 0 bases and J by 0 bases, with 6 bases left in between. Using immunoSEQ multiplex PCR, the repertoire was profiled, and TCRdb retains in-frame clones only, with some absent. The sample has 950,000 to 1,300,000 clones; around 75% are singletons. The sample originates from a study of shared clonotypes between healthy human individuals. Broader study findings: Sharing across a handful of donors was seen in 4% to 5% of naive CD4 clonotypes.

The material sequenced was memory CD4+ T cells sorted from blood. Stated subset: CD45RA-negative fraction. The origin of this receptor is a man aged 18 to 30 in good health. The rearrangement links TRBV11-2 to TRBJ1-5; no definite D call. The CDR3 DNA sequence: TGTGCCAGCAGCTTAGAAGGCAGTAGCAATCAGCCCCAGCATTTT. It translates to CASSLEGSSNQPQHF.